This TCR beta chain was captured in a study of T cells in women clearing cervical HPV infection. This CDR3 has 15 residues. The trim removed 5 bases at V and 2 bases at J, leaving 7 bases unmatched. Germline CDR1 SGHTA, CDR2 FQGNSA. TCRdb keeps only in-frame clones here, not all; method: immunoSEQ multiplex PCR. Its clone listing holds 20,000 to 30,000 clones. About this clone: From the germline J gene comes the end of the CDR3, since the read stops 3 residues before it.

The rearrangement links TRBV7-2 to TRBJ2-7, with TRBD2 identical over 9 bases. The source material was blood buffy coat. The sequence was collected from a woman between 18 and 75 years old with a cervical HPV16 infection that either progressed to CIN3+ or cleared (not recorded which). Partial CDR3 DNA: TGTGCCAGCAGCCCGCGGACTAGCGCCCCCTACGAG. This sequence encodes CASSPRTSAPYE. The entire CDR3 is CASSPRTSAPYEQYF.